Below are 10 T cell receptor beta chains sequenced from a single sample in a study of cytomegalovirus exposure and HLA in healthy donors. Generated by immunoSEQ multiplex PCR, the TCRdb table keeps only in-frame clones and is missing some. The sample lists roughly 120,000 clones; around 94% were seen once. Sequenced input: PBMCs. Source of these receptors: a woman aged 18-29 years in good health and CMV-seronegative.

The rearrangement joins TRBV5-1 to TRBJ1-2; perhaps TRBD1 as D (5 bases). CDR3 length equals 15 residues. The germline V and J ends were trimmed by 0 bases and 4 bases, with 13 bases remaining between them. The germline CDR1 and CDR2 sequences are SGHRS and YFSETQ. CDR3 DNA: TGCGCCAGCAGCTTGGACGGAACCGGGGGCTATGGCTACACCTTC. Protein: CASSLDGTGGYGYTF.

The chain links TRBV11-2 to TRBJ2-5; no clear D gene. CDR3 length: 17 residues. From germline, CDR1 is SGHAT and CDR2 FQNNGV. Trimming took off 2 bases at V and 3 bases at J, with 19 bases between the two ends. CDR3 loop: CASSLTPPRLQEETQYF. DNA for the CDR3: TGTGCCAGCAGCTTAACCCCCCCCAGGTTACAAGAAGAGACCCAGTACTTC.

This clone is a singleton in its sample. CDR3 sequence: CASSETGGLQSEQFF. CDR3 sequence (DNA): TGTGCCAGCAGTGAAACGGGAGGGTTACAGTCTGAGCAGTTCTTC. The V gene is TRBV6-1, the J gene TRBJ2-1; TRBD2 matches 8 bases. The germline CDR1 and CDR2 sequences are MNHNS and SASEGT. The J segment lost 9 bases and the V segment lost 2 bases, leaving 9 bases of the junction unmatched. CDR3 length equals 15 residues.

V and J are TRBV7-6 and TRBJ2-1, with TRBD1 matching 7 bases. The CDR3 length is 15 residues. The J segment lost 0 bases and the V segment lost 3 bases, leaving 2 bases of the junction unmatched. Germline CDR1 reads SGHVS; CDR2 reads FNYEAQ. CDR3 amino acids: CASSLDRRSYNEQFF. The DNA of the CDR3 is TGTGCCAGCAGCTTGGACAGGCGCTCCTACAATGAGCAGTTCTTC.

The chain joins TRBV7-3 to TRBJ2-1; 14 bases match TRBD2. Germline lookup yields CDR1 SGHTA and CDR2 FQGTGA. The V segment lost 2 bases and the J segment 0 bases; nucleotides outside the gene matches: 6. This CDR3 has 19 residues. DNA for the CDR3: TGTGCCAGCAGCTTATGGGGGACTAGCGGGGGTTCCTCCTACAATGAGCAGTTCTTC. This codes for CASSLWGTSGGSSYNEQFF. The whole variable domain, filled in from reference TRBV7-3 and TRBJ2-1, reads GAGVSQTPSNKVTEKGKYVELRCDPISGHTALYWYRQSLGQGPEFLIYFQGTGAADDSGLPNDRFFAVRPEGSVSTLKIQRTERGDSAVYLCASSLWGTSGGSSYNEQFFGPGTRLTVL.

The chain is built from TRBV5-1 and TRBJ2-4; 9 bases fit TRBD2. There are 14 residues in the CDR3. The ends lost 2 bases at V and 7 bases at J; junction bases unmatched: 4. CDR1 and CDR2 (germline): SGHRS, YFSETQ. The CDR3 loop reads CASSLAGGGNIQYF. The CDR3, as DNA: TGCGCCAGCAGCTTAGCGGGAGGAGGGAACATTCAGTACTTC.

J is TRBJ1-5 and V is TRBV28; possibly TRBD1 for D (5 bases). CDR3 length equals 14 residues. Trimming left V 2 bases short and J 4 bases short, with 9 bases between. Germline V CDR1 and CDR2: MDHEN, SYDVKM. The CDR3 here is CASSLVAGNQPQHF. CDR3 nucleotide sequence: TGTGCCAGCAGTTTAGTGGCAGGGAATCAGCCCCAGCATTTT.

CDR3 nucleotides: TGTGCCAGCAGCCCGGGACAGGGTTTATCCTACGAGCAGTACTTC. Its translation: CASSPGQGLSYEQYF. This sequence joins TRBV7-9 and TRBJ2-7, with TRBD1 matching over 9 bases. The germline CDR1 and CDR2 sequences are SEHNR and FQNEAQ (reference sequence). J gave up 1 base and V 5 bases, and 6 bases lay outside the gene matches. CDR3 length equals 15 residues.

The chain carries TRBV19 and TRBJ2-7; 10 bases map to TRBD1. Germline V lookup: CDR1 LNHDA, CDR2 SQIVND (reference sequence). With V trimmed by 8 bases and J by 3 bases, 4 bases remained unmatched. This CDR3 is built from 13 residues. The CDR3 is CASGGTGVYEQYF. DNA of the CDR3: TGTGCCAGTGGTGGGACAGGGGTCTACGAGCAGTACTTC.

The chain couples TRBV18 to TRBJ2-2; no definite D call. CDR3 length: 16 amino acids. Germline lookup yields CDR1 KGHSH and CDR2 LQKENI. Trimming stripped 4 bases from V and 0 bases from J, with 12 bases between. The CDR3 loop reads CASSLTSDSNTGELFF. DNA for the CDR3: TGTGCCAGCTCACTGACCAGCGATTCGAACACCGGGGAGCTGTTTTTT.